Included here is one T cell receptor beta chain sequence, with context. The PCR employed 60 Vbeta primers together with 13 Jbeta primers. TCRdb's table, derived via immunoSEQ multiplex PCR, lists solely in-frame clones and lacks some. The data show about 140,000 clones, roughly three quarters seen once. The V gene's germline CDR1 is SGHTA and CDR2 FQGNSA. The CDR3 runs 14 residues. V was pared by 1 base and J by 14 bases, with 6 bases of the junction left unmatched. This record belongs to a study of cytomegalovirus exposure and HLA in healthy donors. Material for sequencing was PBMCs. This TCR came from a male donor in good health and CMV-seronegative. V usage is TRBV7-2 and J usage is TRBJ2-1; 12 nucleotides line up with TRBD1. The DNA of the CDR3 is TGTGCCAGCAGCTTAGAGGGACAGGGGGCTCACAAGTTCTTC. Residues: CASSLEGQGAHKFF.